These 11 T cell receptor beta chains share one sample of origin, sequenced in a study of blood T cell repertoires in COVID-19. Sequenced by immunoSEQ multiplex PCR; TCRdb stores in-frame clones only, minus some. The sample holds over 200,000 clones, 87% seen once. Material: PBMCs or T cells enriched from blood (not recorded which). The receptor source for this set is a man aged 25 to 45 who had recovered from COVID-19.

V usage is TRBV30 and J usage is TRBJ1-1; D ambiguous. V shed 0 bases and J shed 7 bases, with 9 bases lying between them. The CDR3 contains 12 residues. The germline gives CDR1 GTSNPN, CDR2 SVGIG (reference sequence). The CDR3 region has the DNA TGTGCCTGGAGTGTACGTACAGTTGAAGCTTTCTTT. It specifies CAWSVRTVEAFF.

This clone has only a few counts. The chain recombines TRBV5-6 with TRBJ2-5, with D uncertain. Germline CDR1 and CDR2: SGHDT and YYEEEE. This CDR3 contains 11 residues. With 3 bases removed from V and 5 bases from J, the gap between germline ends came to 5 bases. CDR3 DNA sequence: TGTGCCAGCAGCTGGGCGGAGACCCAGTACTTC. This encodes CASSWAETQYF.

The CDR3: CAWKSELRAIYGYTF. The CDR3 DNA reads TGTGCCTGGAAATCGGAATTGCGGGCCATCTATGGCTACACCTTC. The chain joins TRBV30 to TRBJ1-2; the D is unclear. There are 15 residues in the CDR3. Germline V gene lookup returns CDR1 GTSNPN and CDR2 SVGIG (reference sequence). Deletions cut 4 bases from V and 4 bases from J, with 19 bases between. The full variable domain, its missing parts supplied by reference TRBV30 and TRBJ1-2, is SQTIHQWPATLVQPVGSPLSLECTVEGTSNPNLYWYRQAAGRGLQLLFYSVGIGQISSEVPQNLSASRPQDRQFILSSKKLLLSDSGFYLCAWKSELRAIYGYTFGSGTRLTVV.

The chain joins TRBV7-9 to TRBJ2-5, with a tentative D call TRBD1 (6 bases). Trimming left V 5 bases short and J 2 bases short, with 18 bases between. CDR1 is SEHNR, CDR2 FQNEAQ, per germline (reference sequence). The CDR3 is 16 residues long. The CDR3 loop is CASSTNLKTGQETQYF. The CDR3 DNA follows: TGTGCCAGCAGCACCAACCTCAAGACAGGACAAGAGACCCAGTACTTC.

The chain combines TRBV4-1 with TRBJ2-2; 7 nucleotides agree with TRBD2. The CDR3 runs to 16 residues. Germline V gene lookup returns CDR1 MGHRA and CDR2 YSYEKL. V was pared by 0 bases and J by 7 bases, with 8 bases of the junction left unmatched. The CDR3 loop reads CASSQEWREFIGELFF. The CDR3 DNA reads as TGCGCCAGCAGCCAAGAGTGGCGGGAGTTTATCGGGGAGCTGTTTTTT.

J is TRBJ1-2 and V is TRBV29-1, with D unclear. The V and J ends lost 3 bases and 5 bases respectively, with 13 bases between them. From germline, CDR1 is SQVTM and CDR2 ANQGSEA. The CDR3 sequence is 13 residues long. This chain's CDR3 is CSVEQTMVYGYTF. The CDR3 region has the DNA TGCAGCGTTGAGCAGACAATGGTTTATGGCTACACCTTC.

The J gene is TRBJ2-2, the V gene TRBV7-6; the D is unclear. Trimming took 5 bases from V and 1 from J, leaving 8 bases between them. This CDR3 has 14 residues. Germline lookup yields CDR1 SGHVS and CDR2 FNYEAQ. The CDR3 loop is CASSLERNTGELFF. CDR3 nucleotides: TGTGCCAGCAGCCTGGAGCGGAACACCGGGGAGCTGTTTTTT.

V gene TRBV20-1 combines with J gene TRBJ2-7, with a weak D call TRBD1 (5 bases). The V gene's germline CDR1 is DFQATT and CDR2 SNEGSKA (reference sequence). CDR3 size: 10 residues. Written as DNA, the CDR3 is TGCAGCCTCGACAGCTACGAGCAGTACTTC. It yields the protein CSLDSYEQYF.

The chain is built from TRBV6-1 and TRBJ2-7, with 9 bases fitting TRBD2. V dropped 4 bases and J dropped 7; count of bases not matched to a gene: 2. Per germline, CDR1 MNHNS and CDR2 SASEGT. The CDR3 covers 12 residues. The chain's CDR3 is CASSVAGVEQYF. The CDR3 bases are TGTGCCAGCAGTGTAGCGGGAGTAGAGCAGTACTTC.

V usage is TRBV5-1 and J usage is TRBJ2-7; maybe TRBD1 (5 bases). Germline loops: CDR1 SGHRS, CDR2 YFSETQ. The CDR3 runs to 13 residues. Trimming pared 0 bases from V and 5 bases from J, leaving 9 bases between. In DNA form, the CDR3 reads TGCGCCAGCAGCTTGGTAGGGGCCCACGAGCAGTACTTC. It yields the protein CASSLVGAHEQYF. Variable domain in full (rest from reference TRBV5-1 and TRBJ2-7): KAGVTQTPRYLIKTRGQQVTLSCSPISGHRSVSWYQQTPGQGLQFLFEYFSETQRNKGNFPGRFSGRQFSNSRSEMNVSTLELGDSALYLCASSLVGAHEQYFGPGTRLTVT.

The rearrangement joins TRBV6-4 to TRBJ1-1, with D perhaps TRBD1 (5 bases). The ends were cut back, 0 bases at V and 1 base at J, with 9 bases in the middle. In germline, CDR1 is MRHNA, CDR2 SNTAGT. This CDR3 is 15 amino acids long. The CDR3 nucleotides are TGTGCCAGCAGTGACTCCCTTCAGGGGAACACTGAAGCTTTCTTT. Amino acid sequence: CASSDSLQGNTEAFF.